This T cell receptor (beta chain) emerged from a study of shared clonotypes between healthy human individuals. Study-wide background: The cohort had two women and three men, ages 18 to 49.

This clone was seen only a few times. Antigen unknown. This table comes from immunoSEQ multiplex PCR, and its TCRdb copy is limited to in-frame clones, with some not included. Of 600,000 to 700,000 clones listed, around four fifths are singletons. Trimming shortened V by 11 bases and J by 3 bases, and 13 bases separated the two germline ends. CDR1 SNHLY and CDR2 FYNNEI come from the germline V gene. The length of the CDR3 is 12 residues. Whole-study results and caveats: Exclusively blood specimens were collected; tissue repertoires likely differ. Among the subsets, naive ones generally showed larger estimated richness than memory ones.

The rearrangement joins TRBV2 to TRBJ1-1; D is perhaps TRBD1 (6 bases). The specimen sequenced was memory CD4+ T cells sorted from blood. Subset given: CD45RA-negative fraction. The receptor's source is a woman aged 30 to 39 in good health. CDR3 protein: CAGEGQHTEAFF. The CDR3 bases are TGTGCCGGGGAAGGACAGCACACTGAAGCTTTCTTT.